In its sample, the clone carrying this T cell receptor (beta chain) was seen a few times. The CDR3 has 17 amino acids. The germline V and J ends were trimmed by 5 bases and 2 bases, with 20 bases remaining between them. The germline V gene encodes CDR1 SEHNR and CDR2 FQNEAQ (reference sequence). MiXCR, run by TCRdb on the RT-PCR reads, gives a single entry per CDR3 protein. The sample includes approximately 530,000 distinct CDR3 sequences, roughly 8.2% of them seen just once. The data belong to a study of response to subunit inactivated influenza vaccine. The chain uses TRBV7-9 and TRBJ2-3; TRBD1 or TRBD2 may be the D gene (6 bases each). This specimen was PBMCs from blood, taken around 25 months after vaccination. The sequence was obtained from a man aged 50-75 years who received an inactivated influenza vaccine. The CDR3 loop reads CASSPRGSGTDTDTQYF. CDR3 nucleotide sequence: TGTGCCAGCAGCCCCAGGGGTAGCGGAACCGACACAGATACGCAGTATTTT.